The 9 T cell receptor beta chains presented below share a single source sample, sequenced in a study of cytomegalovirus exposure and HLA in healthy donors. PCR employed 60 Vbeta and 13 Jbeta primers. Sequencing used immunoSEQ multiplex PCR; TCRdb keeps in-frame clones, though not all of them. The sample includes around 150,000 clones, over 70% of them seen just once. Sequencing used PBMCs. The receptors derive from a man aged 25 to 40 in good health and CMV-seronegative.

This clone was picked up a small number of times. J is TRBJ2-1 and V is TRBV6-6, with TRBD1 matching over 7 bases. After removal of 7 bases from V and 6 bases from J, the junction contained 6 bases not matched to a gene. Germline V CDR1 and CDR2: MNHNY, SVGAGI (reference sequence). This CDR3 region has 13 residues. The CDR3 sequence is CASKTGISNEQFF. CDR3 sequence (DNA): TGTGCCAGCAAGACAGGGATCAGCAATGAGCAGTTCTTC.

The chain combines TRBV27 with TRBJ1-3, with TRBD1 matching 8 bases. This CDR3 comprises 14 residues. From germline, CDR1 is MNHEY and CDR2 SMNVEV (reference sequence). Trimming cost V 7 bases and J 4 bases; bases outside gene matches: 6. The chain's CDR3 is CASTPRGPGNTIYF. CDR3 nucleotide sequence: TGTGCCAGCACGCCCAGGGGGCCCGGAAACACCATATATTTT.

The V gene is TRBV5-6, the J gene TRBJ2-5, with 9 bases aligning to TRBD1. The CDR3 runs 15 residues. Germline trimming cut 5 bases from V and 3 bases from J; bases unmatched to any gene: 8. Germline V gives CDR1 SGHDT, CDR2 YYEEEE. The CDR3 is CASRPRTGVEETQYF. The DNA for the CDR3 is TGTGCCAGCAGACCTCGGACAGGGGTCGAAGAGACCCAGTACTTC.

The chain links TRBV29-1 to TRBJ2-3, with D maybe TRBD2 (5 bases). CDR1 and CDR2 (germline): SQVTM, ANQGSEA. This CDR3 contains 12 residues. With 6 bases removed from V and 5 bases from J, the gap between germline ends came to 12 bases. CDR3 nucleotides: TGCAGCGTCGAACCCGGAGGAGATACGCAGTATTTT. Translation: CSVEPGGDTQYF.

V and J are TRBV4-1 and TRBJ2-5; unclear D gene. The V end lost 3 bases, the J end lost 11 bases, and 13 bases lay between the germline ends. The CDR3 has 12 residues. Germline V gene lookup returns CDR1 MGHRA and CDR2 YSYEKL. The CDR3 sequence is CASSQVYEEQYF. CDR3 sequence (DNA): TGCGCCAGCAGCCAGGTCTACGAGGAGCAGTACTTC.

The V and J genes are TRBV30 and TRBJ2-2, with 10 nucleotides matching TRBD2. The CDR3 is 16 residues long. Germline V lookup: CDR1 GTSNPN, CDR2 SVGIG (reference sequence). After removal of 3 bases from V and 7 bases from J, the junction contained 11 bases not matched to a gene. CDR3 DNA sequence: TGTGCCTGGAGGCCAAGGTCTAGCGGGAGCTTCGGGGAGCTGTTTTTT. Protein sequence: CAWRPRSSGSFGELFF. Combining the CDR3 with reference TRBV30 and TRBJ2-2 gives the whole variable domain SQTIHQWPATLVQPVGSPLSLECTVEGTSNPNLYWYRQAAGRGLQLLFYSVGIGQISSEVPQNLSASRPQDRQFILSSKKLLLSDSGFYLCAWRPRSSGSFGELFFGEGSRLTVL.

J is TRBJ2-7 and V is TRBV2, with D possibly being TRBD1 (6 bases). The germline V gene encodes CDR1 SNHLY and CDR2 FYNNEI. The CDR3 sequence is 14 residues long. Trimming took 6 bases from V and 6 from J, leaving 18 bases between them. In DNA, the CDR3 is TGTGCCAGCAGGGAGACGCGGACAGCTTCCGAGCAGTACTTC. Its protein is CASRETRTASEQYF. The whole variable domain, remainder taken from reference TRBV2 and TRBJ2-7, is EPEVTQTPSHQVTQMGQEVILRCVPISNHLYFYWYRQILGQKVEFLVSFYNNEISEKSEIFDDQFSVERPDGSNFTLKIRSTKLEDSAMYFCASRETRTASEQYFGPGTRLTVT.

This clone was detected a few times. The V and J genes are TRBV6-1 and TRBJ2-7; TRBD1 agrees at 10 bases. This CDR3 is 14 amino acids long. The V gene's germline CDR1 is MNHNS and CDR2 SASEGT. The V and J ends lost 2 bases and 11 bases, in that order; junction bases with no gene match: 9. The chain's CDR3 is CASSEFGDRGRKYF. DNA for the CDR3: TGTGCCAGCAGTGAATTTGGGGACAGGGGTCGAAAGTACTTC.

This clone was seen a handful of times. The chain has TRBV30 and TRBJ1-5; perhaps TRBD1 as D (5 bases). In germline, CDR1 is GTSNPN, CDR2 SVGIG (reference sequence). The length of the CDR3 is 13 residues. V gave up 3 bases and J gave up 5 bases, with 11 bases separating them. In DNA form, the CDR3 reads TGTGCCTGGAGCTCCCAGGGTGATCAGCCCCAGCATTTT. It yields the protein CAWSSQGDQPQHF.